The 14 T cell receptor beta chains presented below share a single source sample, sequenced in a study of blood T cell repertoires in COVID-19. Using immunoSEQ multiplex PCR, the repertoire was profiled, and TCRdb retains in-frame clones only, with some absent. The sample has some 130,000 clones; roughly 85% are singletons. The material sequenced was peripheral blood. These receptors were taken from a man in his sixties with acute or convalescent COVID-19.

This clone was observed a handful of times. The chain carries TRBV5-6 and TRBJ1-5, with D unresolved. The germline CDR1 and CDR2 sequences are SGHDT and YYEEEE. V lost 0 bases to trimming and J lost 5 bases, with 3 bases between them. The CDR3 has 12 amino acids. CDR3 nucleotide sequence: TGTGCCAGCAGCTTGGCCGATCAGCCCCAGCATTTT. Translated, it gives CASSLADQPQHF.

The CDR3 reads CASTVAASGSTGELFF. The CDR3 DNA reads TGCGCCAGCACCGTGGCGGCTAGCGGAAGCACCGGGGAGCTGTTTTTT. V and J are TRBV5-1 and TRBJ2-2; 7 bases match TRBD2. Trimming removed 6 bases from V and 4 bases from J; junction bases left unmatched: 12. This CDR3 contains 16 residues. The germline gives CDR1 SGHRS, CDR2 YFSETQ.

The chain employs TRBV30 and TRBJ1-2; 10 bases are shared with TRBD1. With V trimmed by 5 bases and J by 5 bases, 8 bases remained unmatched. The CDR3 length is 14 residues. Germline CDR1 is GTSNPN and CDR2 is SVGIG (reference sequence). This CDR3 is CAWETGTGVYGYTF. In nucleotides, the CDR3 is TGTGCCTGGGAAACCGGGACAGGGGTTTATGGCTACACCTTC.

CDR3 sequence reads: CASSRQGNYGYTF. DNA for the CDR3: TGTGCCAGTAGTCGACAGGGTAACTATGGCTACACCTTC. This chain links TRBV19 with TRBJ1-2; 7 bases line up with TRBD1. V was clipped by 5 bases and J by 1 base; unmatched bases: 1. Germline V gives CDR1 LNHDA, CDR2 SQIVND (reference sequence). The CDR3 is 13 amino acids.

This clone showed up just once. The CDR3 DNA reads as TGTGCCAGCAGCCAAAGGGGCAGGGGTGCAGAGACCCAGTACTTC. Translating it yields CASSQRGRGAETQYF. The chain uses TRBV3-1 (or the pseudogene TRBV3-2) and TRBJ2-5, with a possible D match to TRBD1 (6 bases). Trimming left V 2 bases short and J 4 bases short, with 14 bases between. The germline V gene has CDR1 LGHDT and CDR2 YNNKEL (reference sequence). CDR3 length: 15 residues.

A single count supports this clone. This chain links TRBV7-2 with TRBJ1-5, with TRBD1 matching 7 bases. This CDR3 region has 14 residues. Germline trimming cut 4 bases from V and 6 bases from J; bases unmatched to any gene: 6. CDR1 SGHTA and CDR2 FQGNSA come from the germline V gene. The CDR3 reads CASSSGQLGQPQHF. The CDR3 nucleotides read TGTGCCAGCAGCTCGGGACAGTTAGGTCAGCCCCAGCATTTT.

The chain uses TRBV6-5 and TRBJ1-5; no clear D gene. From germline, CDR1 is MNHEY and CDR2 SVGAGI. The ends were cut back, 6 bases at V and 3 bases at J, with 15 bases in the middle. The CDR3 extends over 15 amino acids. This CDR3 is CASRPTGRYNQPQHF. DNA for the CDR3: TGTGCCAGCAGACCCACGGGGAGATACAATCAGCCCCAGCATTTT.

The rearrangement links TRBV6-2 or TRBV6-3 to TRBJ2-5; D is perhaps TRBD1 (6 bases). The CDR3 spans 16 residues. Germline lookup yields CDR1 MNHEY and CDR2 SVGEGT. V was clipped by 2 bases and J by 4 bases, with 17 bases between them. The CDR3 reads CASSYGGAPWRETQYF. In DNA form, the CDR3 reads TGTGCCAGCAGTTACGGGGGCGCCCCATGGCGAGAGACCCAGTACTTC.

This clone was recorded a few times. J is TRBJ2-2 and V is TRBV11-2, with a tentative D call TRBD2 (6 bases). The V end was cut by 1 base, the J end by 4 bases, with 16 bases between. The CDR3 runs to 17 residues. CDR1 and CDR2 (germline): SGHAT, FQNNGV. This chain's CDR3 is CASSLGATGTGTGELFF. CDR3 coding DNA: TGTGCCAGCAGCTTAGGGGCGACCGGGACTGGCACCGGGGAGCTGTTTTTT.

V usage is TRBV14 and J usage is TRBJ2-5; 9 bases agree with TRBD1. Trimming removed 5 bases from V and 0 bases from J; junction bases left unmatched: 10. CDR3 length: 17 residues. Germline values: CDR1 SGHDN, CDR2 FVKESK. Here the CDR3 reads CASSWTGASPYQETQYF. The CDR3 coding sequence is TGTGCCAGCAGCTGGACAGGGGCGAGCCCGTACCAAGAGACCCAGTACTTC.

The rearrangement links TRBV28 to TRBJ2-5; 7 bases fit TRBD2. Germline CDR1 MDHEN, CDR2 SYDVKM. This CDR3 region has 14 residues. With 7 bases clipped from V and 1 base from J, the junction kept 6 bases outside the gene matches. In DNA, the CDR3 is TGTGCCAGCACCGAAGCGGGACTCCAAGAGACCCAGTACTTC. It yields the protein CASTEAGLQETQYF.

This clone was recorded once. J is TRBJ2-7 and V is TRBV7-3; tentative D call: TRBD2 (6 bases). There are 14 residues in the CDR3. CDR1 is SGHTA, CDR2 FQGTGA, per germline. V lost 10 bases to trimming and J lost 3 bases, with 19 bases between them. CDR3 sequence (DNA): TGTGCCAAGGCATGCGGGACTCCGCTCTACGAGCAGTACTTC. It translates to CAKACGTPLYEQYF.

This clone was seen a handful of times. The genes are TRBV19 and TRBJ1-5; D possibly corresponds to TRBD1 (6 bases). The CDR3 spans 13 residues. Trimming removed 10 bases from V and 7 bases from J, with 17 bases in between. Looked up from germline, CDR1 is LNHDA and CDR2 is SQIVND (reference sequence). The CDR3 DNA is TGTGCCATCGGGGGGCAGGGGAGACAGCCCCAGCATTTT. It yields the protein CAIGGQGRQPQHF.

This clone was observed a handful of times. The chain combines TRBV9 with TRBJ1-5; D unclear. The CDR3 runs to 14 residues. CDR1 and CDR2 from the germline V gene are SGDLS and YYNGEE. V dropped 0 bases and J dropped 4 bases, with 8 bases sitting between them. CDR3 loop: CASSVDAVNQPQHF. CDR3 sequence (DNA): TGTGCCAGCAGCGTAGATGCGGTGAATCAGCCCCAGCATTTT. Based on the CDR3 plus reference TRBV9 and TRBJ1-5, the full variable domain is DSGVTQTPKHLITATGQRVTLRCSPRSGDLSVYWYQQSLDQGLQFLIQYYNGEERAKGNILERFSAQQFPDLHSELNLSSLELGDSALYFCASSVDAVNQPQHFGDGTRLSIL.